The 10 T cell receptor beta chains listed next were all sequenced from one sample in a study of T cells in localized non-small cell lung cancer. Libraries were prepared by immunoSEQ multiplex PCR; TCRdb keeps only in-frame clonotypes and omits some of them. The table lists more than 45,000 clones, about 85% of them singletons. Sequenced here: PBMCs, sampled before any cancer treatment. These receptors were collected from a man aged 35-75 years with stage II lung adenocarcinoma.

This chain connects TRBV5-1 to TRBJ2-6; tentative D call: TRBD1 (6 bases). CDR1 and CDR2 from the germline V gene are SGHRS and YFSETQ. Between the trimmed V and J ends, which lost 3 bases and 0 bases, there was a span of 25 bases. This CDR3 has 21 residues. The CDR3 protein is CASSSPSGPQGLTSGANVLTF. The DNA for the CDR3 is TGCGCCAGCAGCTCCCCCTCGGGCCCACAGGGTTTAACCTCTGGGGCCAACGTCCTGACTTTC.

V usage is TRBV18 and J usage is TRBJ1-1; possible D gene TRBD1, 6 bases. CDR3 length: 15 amino acids. The ends were cut back, 5 bases at V and 0 bases at J, with 13 bases in the middle. CDR1 KGHSH and CDR2 LQKENI come from the germline V gene. The CDR3 DNA is TGTGCCAGCTCATTACGACAGGTAGTGAACACTGAAGCTTTCTTT. Translation: CASSLRQVVNTEAFF.

The chain joins TRBV6-5 to TRBJ2-7; 7 bases line up with TRBD1. V trimming: 6 bases; J trimming: 3 bases; junction bases outside the gene matches: 5. CDR1 and CDR2 from the germline V gene are MNHEY and SVGAGI. This CDR3 spans 13 amino acids. The DNA for the CDR3 is TGTGCCAGCAGCCCGGGACAGTACTACGAGCAGTACTTC. This sequence encodes CASSPGQYYEQYF.

The chain carries TRBV5-1 and TRBJ2-5; D is possibly TRBD1 (6 bases). The CDR3 contains 17 residues. V shed 0 bases and J shed 2 bases, with 17 bases lying between them. Looked up from germline, CDR1 is SGHRS and CDR2 is YFSETQ. The CDR3 DNA sequence: TGCGCCAGCAGCTTGGCCGGGTCAGGGGATACTCAAGAGACCCAGTACTTC. Protein product: CASSLAGSGDTQETQYF.

The chain combines TRBV19 with TRBJ1-2; the match to TRBD1 covers 7 bases. CDR3 size: 16 residues. With V trimmed by 9 bases and J by 4 bases, 17 bases remained unmatched. The germline V gene encodes CDR1 LNHDA and CDR2 SQIVND (reference sequence). The CDR3 loop reads CASIGGQAYSRYGYTF. CDR3 DNA: TGTGCCAGCATCGGTGGACAGGCCTATTCCCGCTATGGCTACACCTTC.

The CDR3 loop reads CASSLGDPGRISNTGELFF. The CDR3 coding sequence is TGTGCCAGCAGCTTAGGAGACCCGGGACGTATCTCGAACACCGGGGAGCTGTTTTTT. This chain links TRBV7-9 with TRBJ2-2, with D perhaps given as TRBD1 or TRBD2 (5 bases each). Trimming shortened V by 1 base and J by 0 bases, and 18 bases separated the two germline ends. The length of the CDR3 is 19 residues. Per germline, CDR1 SEHNR and CDR2 FQNEAQ (reference sequence). Using reference TRBV7-9 and TRBJ2-2 for the parts outside the CDR3, the full variable domain is DTGVSQNPRHKITKRGQNVTFRCDPISEHNRLYWYRQTLGQGPEFLTYFQNEAQLEKSRLLSDRFSAERPKGSFSTLEIQRTEQGDSAMYLCASSLGDPGRISNTGELFFGEGSRLTVL.

The chain couples TRBV2 to TRBJ1-1, with a weak D call TRBD1 (6 bases). Germline values: CDR1 SNHLY, CDR2 FYNNEI. The V and J ends lost 6 bases and 5 bases respectively, with 7 bases between them. This CDR3 contains 11 residues. CDR3 amino acids: CASRQGTEAFF. CDR3 DNA sequence: TGTGCCAGCAGGCAGGGGACTGAAGCTTTCTTT.

The chain combines TRBV13 with TRBJ1-2, with D maybe TRBD1 (5 bases). The V end was cut by 0 bases, the J end by 6 bases, with 14 bases between. Germline CDR1 is PRHDT and CDR2 is FYEKMQ (reference sequence). There are 15 residues in the CDR3. In nucleotides, the CDR3 is TGTGCCAGCAGCTTAGGGACGACAGTAGGGGATGGCTACACCTTC. This encodes CASSLGTTVGDGYTF.

The V and J genes are TRBV5-6 and TRBJ1-6, with a tentative D call TRBD1 (5 bases). This CDR3 region has 15 residues. The V and J ends lost 3 bases and 4 bases respectively, with 11 bases between them. Germline loops: CDR1 SGHDT, CDR2 YYEEEE. CDR3 sequence (DNA): TGTGCCAGCAGCTCCCCGGGACGGTATAATTCACCCCTCCACTTT. This encodes CASSSPGRYNSPLHF.

The CDR3: CASSLGPGRAYEQFF. The CDR3 DNA reads as TGTGCCAGCAGTTTAGGGCCCGGCAGGGCGTATGAGCAGTTCTTC. The genes are TRBV27 and TRBJ2-1; a weak D match, TRBD1 (5 bases). Germline assignment: CDR1 MNHEY and CDR2 SMNVEV (reference sequence). The CDR3 spans 15 residues. Trimming cost V 2 bases and J 8 bases, with 16 bases left between them.